These T cell receptor beta chains were read from a single sample in a study of blood T cell repertoires in COVID-19. TCRdb's table, derived via immunoSEQ multiplex PCR, lists solely in-frame clones and lacks some. The sample has about 270,000 clones, approximately 86% seen once. The sequenced sample was peripheral blood. Receptor source: a man aged 40-49 years with active or convalescent COVID-19. The CDR3 runs from the conserved cysteine through the conserved F or W. A D gene is named only where the DNA matches it firmly. The size entry is marked missing in some rows and otherwise reads once, few, many or a size class.

j_gene | abundance | d_gene | v_gene | CDR3nt | CDR3aa
TRBJ1-2 | NA | TRBD1 | TRBV6-1 | TGTGCCAGCAGTGAAGCCCCAGGGGGAGGACTGGGGGGCTACACCTTC | CASSEAPGGGLGGYTF
TRBJ2-3 | NA | TRBD2 | TRBV6-4 | TGTGCCAGCAGTGACTCGACTAGCGGGGCGCAGTATTTT | CASSDSTSGAQYF
TRBJ1-6 | NA | NA | TRBV6-5 | TGTGCCAGTACGAGGGGGTCCTATAATTCACCCCTCCACTTT | CASTRGSYNSPLHF
TRBJ1-3 | few | NA | TRBV30 | TGTGCTCATCATCAGGGGAGAGGAAACACCATATATTTT | CAHHQGRGNTIYF
TRBJ1-6 | NA | NA | TRBV2 | TGTGCCAGCAGTGTCGAGGGAAATTCACCCCTCCACTTT | CASSVEGNSPLHF
TRBJ2-7 | NA | TRBD1 | TRBV6-6 | TGTGCCAGCAGACACGGACAGGGGCCAACCTACGAGCAGTACTTC | CASRHGQGPTYEQYF
TRBJ1-4 | NA | TRBD1 | TRBV5-6 | TGTGCCAGCAGCATTACAGGGGCCCTTAATGAAAAACTGTTTTTT | CASSITGALNEKLFF
TRBJ2-7 | NA | NA | TRBV6-1 | TGTGCCAGCAGTGAAACGGACACCCCATCTTACGAGCAGTACTTC | CASSETDTPSYEQYF
TRBJ2-7 | NA | NA | TRBV6-2/TRBV6-3 | TGTGCCAGCAGTCCGCCGTGGCCCTACGAGCAGTACTTC | CASSPPWPYEQYF
TRBJ2-1 | NA | TRBD2 | TRBV24-1 | TGTGCCACCAGTGATTCTATTCTAGCGGGGGCTAACAATGAGCAGTTCTTC | CATSDSILAGANNEQFF
TRBJ1-6 | once | TRBD1 | TRBV11-2 | TGTGCCAGCAGCCGCGACAGGGGGATAGGGTCACCCCTCCACTTT | CASSRDRGIGSPLHF
TRBJ2-1 | NA | NA | TRBV3-1/TRBV3-2 | TGTGCCAGCAGCCTCGCGGGAAACAATGAGCAGTTCTTC | CASSLAGNNEQFF
TRBJ2-5 | once | TRBD1 | TRBV3-1/TRBV3-2 | TGTGCCAGCAGCCAGACAGGGGGCCCAATGAGGGCCCAGTACTTC | CASSQTGGPMRAQYF
TRBJ2-1 | NA | TRBD2 | TRBV3-1/TRBV3-2 | TGTGCCAGCAGCCAAGATAAGACTAGCGGCAACTACAATGAGCAGTTCTTC | CASSQDKTSGNYNEQFF
TRBJ1-2 | NA | NA | TRBV6-4 | TGTGCCAGCAGTGACTCGGGGCTCTATGGCTACACCTTC | CASSDSGLYGYTF